Given below is one T cell receptor (beta chain) in context. In the original processing: Nucleated cell counts were estimated from reference gene primer amplification. Profiled with immunoSEQ multiplex PCR; TCRdb holds only in-frame clones, not every one. Clone size and V and J calls were adopted from that table, with D and trimming inferred from the DNA. This table has approximately 100,000 clones, around 90% appearing once. The source of the sample is a study of blood T cell repertoires in COVID-19. As for the study in general: Samples representing acute and convalescent COVID-19 were sourced from the United States, Italy and Spain. PBMCs, B-cell-depleted T cells, or T cells were the source of the cDNA or gDNA that made up the material.

Germline assignment: CDR1 SQVTM and CDR2 ANQGSEA. The CDR3 is made up of 13 amino acids. V lost 5 bases, J lost 4 bases, and 12 bases lay in between. The sequenced material came from peripheral blood. The chain joins TRBV29-1 to TRBJ1-5; weak D call: TRBD1 (6 bases). This clonotype originated in a human donor in a cohort sampled during active COVID-19. The DNA for the CDR3 is TGCAGCGTTTCACAGGGACGTAATCAGCCCCAGCATTTT. As protein: CSVSQGRNQPQHF. The full variable domain, its missing parts supplied by reference TRBV29-1 and TRBJ1-5, is SAVISQKPSRDICQRGTSLTIQCQVDSQVTMMFWYRQQPGQSLTLIATANQGSEATYESGFVIDKFPISRPNLTFSTLTVSNMSPEDSSIYLCSVSQGRNQPQHFGDGTRLSIL.